This T cell receptor beta chain was identified during a study of T cell clones after liver transplantation (dated by TCRdb to between 2018 and 2020). Context from the whole study: Samples were obtained from ITN030ST, a randomized trial in which withdrawal of immunosuppression was attempted within 2 years of liver transplantation. Until randomization at 12-24 months post-transplant, subjects were given standard immunosuppression, with no induction therapy. After a pre-transplant mixed lymphocyte reaction, TCRbeta sequencing was used to pinpoint donor-reactive T cell clones, which were subsequently tracked in post-transplant blood. Third party-reactive TCRbeta sequences were also identified from pre-transplant MLRs to serve as an antigen-independent comparator for donor-reactive sequences. The studied cohort comprised 8 liver transplant recipients, 3 classified as tolerant and 5 as non-tolerant. To count as tolerant, a recipient had to stay completely off immunosuppression for at least one year without liver enzymes climbing beyond twice the upper limit of normal. Of the eight recipients, a few were HCV-positive, while the remaining recipients had been transplanted for non-autoimmune, non-viral indications. Blood samples were taken pre-transplant, pre-randomization before withdrawal, and post-randomization after full withdrawal or failed withdrawal. What the research found in general, with its limitations: Donor-reactive sequences decreased more than third party-reactive sequences, which suggests partial antigen-specific deletion that was not related to withdrawal success. Conclusions were preliminary, limited by small, heterogeneous patient numbers and non-standardized post-transplant time points. In a couple of subjects, low numbers of available donor cells limited the measurable donor-reactive repertoire. In most of the 8 subjects, circulating donor-reactive CD4 TCRbeta sequences decreased significantly after transplant, regardless of tolerance or HCV status. When repertoire turnover was taken into account, detection of donor-reactive sequences was significantly reduced in 7 of 8 subjects for CD4 and in 8 of 8 subjects for CD8. Because allograft tissue specimens were not available, migration of donor-reactive T cells into the graft, rather than deletion, may have occurred.

CDR3 length: 12 amino acids, cysteine to phenylalanine. The only DNA kept is the CDR3, 36 bases in frame from the first base. CDR1 and CDR2 were assigned from the germline V gene as SQVTM and ANQGSEA. Frozen genomic DNA underwent high-throughput TCRbeta CDR3 sequencing by immunoSEQ, including PCR amplification, mapping, bias correction and internal controls. Per the original workflow: Only productive rearrangements were retained, and each unique TCRbeta sequence was defined by its CDR3 nucleotide sequence together with its V and J gene. Donor-reactive sequences required at least 5-fold expansion in CFSE-low cells versus unstimulated pre-transplant cells and at least 0.01% frequency. Per-subject minimum frequency thresholds, based on the lowest-template unstimulated sample, ensured at least 90% detection power. Jensen-Shannon divergence between the top 1000 TCRbeta sequences post- versus pre-transplant served as the measure of repertoire turnover. Changes in detection of donor-reactive sequences were assessed with two-sided Fisher's exact tests. The table comes from immuneACCESS by way of TCRdb, which keeps in-frame sequences with V and J called. Part of the clones is missing from these tables; in studies checked, under half for an unresolved V gene and the rest for unknown reasons. V and J calls and clone size are those listed in that table; D and trimming were worked out from the DNA. The sample table contains nearly 55,000 clones; only one count was recorded for around 84% of them. The ten largest clones represent approximately 8.5% of the sample.

The time point label of this sample denotes: pre-transplant. Unstimulated PBMCs, after thawing, were stained for CD3, CD4 and CD8 and then FACS-sorted into CD3+CD4+ and CD3+CD8+ populations. All 8 studied subjects were randomized to withdrawal of immunosuppression. The Qiagen DNeasy Blood and Tissue Kit was used to isolate genomic DNA. Details on this clone: Its antigen is not yet known. No much larger clone is present one base from it, and per-base qualities are unavailable.

The chain couples TRBV29-1 to TRBJ2-2, with TRBD2 tentatively as D gene (7 bases match). Here the sequenced sample was CD4+ T cells from blood, taken before liver transplant. The sequence came from a human donor who received a liver transplant. CDR3 loop: CGGGANTGELFF. The DNA sequence reads TGCGGAGGGGGGGCGAACACCGGGGAGCTGTTTTTT.